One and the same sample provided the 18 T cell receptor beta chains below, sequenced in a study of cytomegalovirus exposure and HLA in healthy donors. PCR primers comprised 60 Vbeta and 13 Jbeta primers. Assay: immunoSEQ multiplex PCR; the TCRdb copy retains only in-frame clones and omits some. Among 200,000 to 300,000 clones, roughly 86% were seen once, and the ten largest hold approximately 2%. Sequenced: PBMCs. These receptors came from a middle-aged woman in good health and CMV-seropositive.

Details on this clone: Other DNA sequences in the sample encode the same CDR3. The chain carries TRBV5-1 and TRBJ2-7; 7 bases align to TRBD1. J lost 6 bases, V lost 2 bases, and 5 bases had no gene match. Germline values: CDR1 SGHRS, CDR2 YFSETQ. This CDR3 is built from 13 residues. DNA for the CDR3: TGCGCCAGCAGCTTAGACAGGGCGGGCGAGCAGTACTTC. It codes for CASSLDRAGEQYF.

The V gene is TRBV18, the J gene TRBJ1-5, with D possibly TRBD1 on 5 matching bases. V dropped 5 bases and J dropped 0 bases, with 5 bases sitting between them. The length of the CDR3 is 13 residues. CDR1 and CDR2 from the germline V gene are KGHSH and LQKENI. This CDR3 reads CASSDSSNQPQHF. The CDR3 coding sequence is TGTGCCAGCTCAGACAGTAGCAATCAGCCCCAGCATTTT.

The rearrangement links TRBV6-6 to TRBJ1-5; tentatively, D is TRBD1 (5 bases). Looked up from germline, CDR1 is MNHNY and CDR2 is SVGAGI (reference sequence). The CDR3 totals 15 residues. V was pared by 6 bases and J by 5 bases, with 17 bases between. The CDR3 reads CASSLRAGNHQPQHF. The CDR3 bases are TGTGCCAGCAGCCTAAGGGCAGGGAATCATCAGCCCCAGCATTTT.

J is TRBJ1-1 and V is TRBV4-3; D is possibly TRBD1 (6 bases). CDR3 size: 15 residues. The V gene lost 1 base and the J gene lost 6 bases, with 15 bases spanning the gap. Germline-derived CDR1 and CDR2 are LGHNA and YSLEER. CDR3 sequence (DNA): TGCGCCAGCAGCCAAGCGGTGGGGGCGAGCGCTGAAGCTTTCTTT. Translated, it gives CASSQAVGASAEAFF.

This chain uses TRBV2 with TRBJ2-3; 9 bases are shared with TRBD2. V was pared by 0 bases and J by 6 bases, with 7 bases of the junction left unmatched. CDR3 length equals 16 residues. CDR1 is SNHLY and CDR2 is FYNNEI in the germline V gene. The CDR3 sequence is CASSEASGSISDTQYF. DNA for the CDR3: TGTGCCAGCAGTGAAGCTAGCGGGAGCATTTCGGATACGCAGTATTTT.

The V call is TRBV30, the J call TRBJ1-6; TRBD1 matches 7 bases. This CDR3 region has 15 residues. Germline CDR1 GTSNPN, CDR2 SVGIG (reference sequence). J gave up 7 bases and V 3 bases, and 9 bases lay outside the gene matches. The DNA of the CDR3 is TGTGCCTGGAGCGAACAGGGGCAAAGAAATTCACCCCTCCACTTT. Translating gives CAWSEQGQRNSPLHF.

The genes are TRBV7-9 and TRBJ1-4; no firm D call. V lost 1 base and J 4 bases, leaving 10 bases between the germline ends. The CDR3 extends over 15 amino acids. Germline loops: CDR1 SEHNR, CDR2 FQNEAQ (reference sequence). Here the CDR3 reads CASSLGLAVNEKLFF. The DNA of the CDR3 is TGTGCCAGCAGCTTAGGTCTGGCAGTTAATGAAAAACTGTTTTTT.

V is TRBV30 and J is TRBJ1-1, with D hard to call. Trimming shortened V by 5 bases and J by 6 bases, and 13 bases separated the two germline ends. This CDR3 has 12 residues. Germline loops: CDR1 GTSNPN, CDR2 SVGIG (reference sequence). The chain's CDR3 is CAWRRGLAEAFF. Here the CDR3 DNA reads TGTGCCTGGCGTCGAGGTTTGGCTGAAGCTTTCTTT.

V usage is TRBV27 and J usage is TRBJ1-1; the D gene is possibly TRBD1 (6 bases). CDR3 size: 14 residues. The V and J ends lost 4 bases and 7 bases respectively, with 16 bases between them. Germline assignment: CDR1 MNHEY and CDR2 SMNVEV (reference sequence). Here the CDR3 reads CASSYSGQTDEAFF. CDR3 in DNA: TGTGCCAGCAGTTACTCAGGACAGACTGATGAAGCTTTCTTT.

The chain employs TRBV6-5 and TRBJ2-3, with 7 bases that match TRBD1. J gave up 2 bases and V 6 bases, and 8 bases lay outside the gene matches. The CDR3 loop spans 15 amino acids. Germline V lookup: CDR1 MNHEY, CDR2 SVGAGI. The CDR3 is CASSGTGALTDTQYF. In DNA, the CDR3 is TGTGCCAGCAGCGGAACAGGGGCGCTCACAGATACGCAGTATTTT.

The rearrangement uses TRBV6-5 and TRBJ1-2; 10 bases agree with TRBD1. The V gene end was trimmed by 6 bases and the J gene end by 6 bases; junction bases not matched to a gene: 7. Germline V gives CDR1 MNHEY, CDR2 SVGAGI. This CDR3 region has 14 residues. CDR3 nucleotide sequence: TGTGCCAGCAGGGATCCGGGACAGGGGAATGGCTACACCTTC. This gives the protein CASRDPGQGNGYTF.

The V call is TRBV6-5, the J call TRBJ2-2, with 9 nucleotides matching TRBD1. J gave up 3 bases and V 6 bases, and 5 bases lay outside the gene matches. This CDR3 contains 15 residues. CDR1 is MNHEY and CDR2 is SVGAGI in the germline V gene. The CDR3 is CASRTGGEYTGELFF. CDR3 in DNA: TGTGCCAGCAGAACAGGGGGCGAATACACCGGGGAGCTGTTTTTT.

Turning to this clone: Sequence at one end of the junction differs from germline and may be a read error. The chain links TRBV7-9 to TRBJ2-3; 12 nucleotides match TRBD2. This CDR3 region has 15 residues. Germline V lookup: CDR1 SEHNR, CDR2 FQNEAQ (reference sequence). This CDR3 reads CASSPTSGRTDTQYF. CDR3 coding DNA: TGCGCCAGCAGCCCGACTAGCGGGAGAACAGATACGCAGTATTTT.

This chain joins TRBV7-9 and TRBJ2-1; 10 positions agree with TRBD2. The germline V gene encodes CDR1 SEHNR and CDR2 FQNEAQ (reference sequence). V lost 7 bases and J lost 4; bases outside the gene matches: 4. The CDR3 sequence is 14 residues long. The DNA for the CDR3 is TGTGCCAGCATCAGGACTAGCGGTTACAATGAGCAGTTCTTC. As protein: CASIRTSGYNEQFF.

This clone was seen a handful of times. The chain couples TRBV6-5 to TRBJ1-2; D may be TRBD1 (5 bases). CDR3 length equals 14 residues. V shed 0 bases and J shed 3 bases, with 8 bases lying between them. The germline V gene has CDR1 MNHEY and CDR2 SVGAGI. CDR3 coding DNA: TGTGCCAGCAGTTACTCCAGGGTCGACTATGGCTACACCTTC. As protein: CASSYSRVDYGYTF.

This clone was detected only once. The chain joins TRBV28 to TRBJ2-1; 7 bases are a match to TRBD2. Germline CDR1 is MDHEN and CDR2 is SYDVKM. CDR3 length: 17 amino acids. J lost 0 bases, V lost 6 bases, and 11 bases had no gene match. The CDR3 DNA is TGTGCCAGCAGCTCAGGGTCGGGGGGACTCTCCTACAATGAGCAGTTCTTC. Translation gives CASSSGSGGLSYNEQFF.

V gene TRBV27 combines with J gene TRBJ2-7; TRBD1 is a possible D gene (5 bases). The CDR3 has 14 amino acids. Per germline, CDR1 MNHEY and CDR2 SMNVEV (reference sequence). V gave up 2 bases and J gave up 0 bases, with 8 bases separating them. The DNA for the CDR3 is TGTGCCAGCAGTTTAGGACACATCTCCTACGAGCAGTACTTC. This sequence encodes CASSLGHISYEQYF.

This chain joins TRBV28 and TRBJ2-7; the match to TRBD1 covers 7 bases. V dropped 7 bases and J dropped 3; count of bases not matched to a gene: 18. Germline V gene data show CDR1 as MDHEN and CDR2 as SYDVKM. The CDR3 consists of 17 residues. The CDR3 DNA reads TGTGCCAGCACCAATACCCTAAACAGGGGCCCAAGCTACGAGCAGTACTTC. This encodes CASTNTLNRGPSYEQYF.